The 32 T cell receptor beta chains below all came from one sample that was sequenced in a study of cytomegalovirus exposure and HLA in healthy donors. The PCR used 60 Vbeta and 13 Jbeta primers. The repertoire was sequenced with immunoSEQ multiplex PCR; TCRdb's copy has only in-frame clones and lacks some. The sample features 30,000 to 35,000 clones, with about 3.4% in its top ten. Source material: PBMCs. These receptors all come from a woman between 35 and 50 years old in good health and CMV-seropositive.

This rearrangement joins TRBV5-4 to TRBJ1-3; D unclear. Per the germline V gene, CDR1 is SGHNT and CDR2 is YYREEE (reference sequence). Trimming shortened V by 0 bases and J by 2 bases, and 9 bases separated the two germline ends. CDR3 length equals 15 residues. The CDR3 sequence is CASSLGTSTGNTIYF. The CDR3 DNA sequence: TGTGCCAGCAGCTTGGGAACTTCCACTGGAAACACCATATATTTT.

The genes are TRBV6-5 and TRBJ2-1; TRBD2 agrees at 8 bases. In germline, CDR1 is MNHEY, CDR2 SVGAGI. The CDR3 consists of 12 residues. V trimming: 7 bases; J trimming: 15 bases; junction bases outside the gene matches: 11. The CDR3 DNA is TGTGCCAGCACCCTTAGCGGGGCCCTCGTGTTCTTC. Translated, it gives CASTLSGALVFF.

This chain uses TRBV4-1 with TRBJ2-6, with D possibly TRBD1 on 5 matching bases. CDR1 MGHRA and CDR2 YSYEKL come from the germline V gene. Trimming took 0 bases from V and 0 from J, leaving 12 bases between them. The CDR3 spans 18 residues. CDR3 nucleotide sequence: TGCGCCAGCAGCCAAGATAGTTCAGGGTTCTCTGGGGCCAACGTCCTGACTTTC. Translating gives CASSQDSSGFSGANVLTF.

The chain links TRBV7-9 to TRBJ2-7, with 8 bases lining up with TRBD1. This CDR3 has 13 residues. The germline gives CDR1 SEHNR, CDR2 FQNEAQ (reference sequence). Trimming took 8 bases from V and 5 from J; bases not matched to a gene: 8. For the CDR3, the DNA is TGTGCCAGCGCGGCCGACAGGGGCCACGAGCAGTACTTC. Translating gives CASAADRGHEQYF.

This chain joins TRBV11-3 and TRBJ1-1, with 8 positions matching TRBD1. This CDR3 spans 15 amino acids. Germline assignment: CDR1 SGHNT and CDR2 YENEEA. Trimming took 4 bases from V and 3 from J; bases not matched to a gene: 7. The CDR3 region has the DNA TGTGCCAGCAGCTCCGGACAGGGCGGGGACACTGAAGCTTTCTTT. Protein: CASSSGQGGDTEAFF.

This chain links TRBV6-1 with TRBJ2-7; TRBD1 matches 9 bases. Germline CDR1 reads MNHNS; CDR2 reads SASEGT. This CDR3 is built from 13 residues. V shed 6 bases, J shed 7 bases, and the junction held 7 bases outside the gene matches. The CDR3 region has the DNA TGTGCCAGCAGGCGGGACAGGGAGGGAGAGCAGTACTTC. It translates to CASRRDREGEQYF.

This chain links TRBV19 with TRBJ1-1, with D possibly being TRBD1 (6 bases). Between the trimmed V and J ends, which lost 9 bases and 0 bases, there was a span of 14 bases. This CDR3 has 14 residues. From germline, CDR1 is LNHDA and CDR2 SQIVND (reference sequence). The CDR3 bases are TGTGCCAGCCTTGAGGGACACCTGAACACTGAAGCTTTCTTT. It codes for CASLEGHLNTEAFF.

The chain joins TRBV4-1 to TRBJ1-1, with TRBD1 matching over 8 bases. Germline V gene sequence: CDR1 MGHRA, CDR2 YSYEKL. This CDR3 comprises 18 residues. With 2 bases clipped from V and 1 base from J, the junction kept 12 bases outside the gene matches. The CDR3 DNA reads TGCGCCAGCAGCCAAAATGGGATGACAGGGGAATCGAACACTGAAGCTTTCTTT. Protein sequence: CASSQNGMTGESNTEAFF.

The chain carries TRBV6-5 and TRBJ1-2; D is undetermined. This CDR3 has 12 residues. V dropped 6 bases and J dropped 0 bases, with 5 bases sitting between them. Germline loops: CDR1 MNHEY, CDR2 SVGAGI. The CDR3 region is CASSGANYGYTF. CDR3 bases: TGTGCCAGCAGCGGAGCTAACTATGGCTACACCTTC.

This sequence joins TRBV29-1 and TRBJ2-1, with a possible D match to TRBD1 (6 bases). Germline V CDR1 and CDR2: SQVTM, ANQGSEA. CDR3 length: 14 amino acids. V was clipped by 7 bases and J by 6 bases, with 19 bases between them. The CDR3 nucleotides read TGCAGCGCCTCGGACAGCGGACTTCGCAATGAGCAGTTCTTC. It is translated as CSASDSGLRNEQFF.

This chain uses TRBV4-2 with TRBJ2-1; 11 bases align to TRBD2. The CDR3 runs 16 residues. CDR1 is LGHNA and CDR2 is YNFKEQ in the germline V gene. V dropped 1 base and J dropped 8; count of bases not matched to a gene: 7. The CDR3 nucleotides read TGTGCCAGCAGCCAAGTCCTAGCGGGAGGAGGCGATGAGCAGTTCTTC. Its protein product is CASSQVLAGGGDEQFF.

The V gene is TRBV5-1, the J gene TRBJ2-1, with D perhaps TRBD2 (6 bases). CDR3 length: 15 residues. V was shortened by 4 bases and J by 0 bases, with 11 bases between the two germline ends. Germline CDR1 SGHRS, CDR2 YFSETQ. This chain's CDR3 is CASSKRVSSYNEQFF. CDR3 in DNA: TGCGCCAGCAGCAAGCGGGTGAGCTCCTACAATGAGCAGTTCTTC.

J is TRBJ2-2 and V is TRBV11-3, with 8 bases matching TRBD1. CDR1 SGHNT and CDR2 YENEEA come from the germline V gene. Trimming cost V 1 base and J 5 bases; bases outside gene matches: 3. The CDR3 is 15 residues long. The CDR3, as DNA: TGTGCCAGCAGCTTAGCACAGGGGGAAACCGGGGAGCTGTTTTTT. Its translation is CASSLAQGETGELFF.

The chain uses TRBV5-1 and TRBJ1-2, with D maybe TRBD1 (5 bases). The germline V gene encodes CDR1 SGHRS and CDR2 YFSETQ. V lost 4 bases and J 3 bases, leaving 10 bases between the germline ends. The CDR3 length is 13 residues. The CDR3 DNA follows: TGCGCCAGCAGCCTGACAGAGCACTATGGCTACACCTTC. Protein product: CASSLTEHYGYTF.

The CDR3, as DNA: TGTGCCAGTAGCCCGACTAGCCCTACAGATACGCAGTATTTT. Its protein is CASSPTSPTDTQYF. This sequence joins TRBV19 and TRBJ2-3; 7 nucleotides align to TRBD2. This CDR3 is 14 amino acids long. Germline assignment: CDR1 LNHDA and CDR2 SQIVND (reference sequence). V was clipped by 6 bases and J by 3 bases; unmatched bases: 6.

The rearrangement uses TRBV7-9 and TRBJ2-5; 7 nucleotides match TRBD1. Looked up from germline, CDR1 is SEHNR and CDR2 is FQNEAQ (reference sequence). The CDR3 has 14 residues. J was trimmed by 5 bases and V by 5 bases; bases with no gene match: 8. The CDR3 sequence: CASSTQTGTETQYF. For the CDR3, the DNA is TGTGCCAGCAGCACTCAGACAGGGACGGAGACCCAGTACTTC.

The genes are TRBV29-1 and TRBJ2-7; TRBD2 agrees at 9 bases. Trimming at V came to 6 bases and at J to 5 bases, leaving 5 bases not matched to a gene. There are 12 residues in the CDR3. Germline lookup yields CDR1 SQVTM and CDR2 ANQGSEA. CDR3 DNA: TGCAGCGTGATAGCGGGAGTTAACGAGCAGTACTTC. Its protein product is CSVIAGVNEQYF.

The rearrangement uses TRBV10-3 and TRBJ1-2; 7 nucleotides align to TRBD1. CDR1 ENHRY and CDR2 SYGVKD come from the germline V gene. This CDR3 region has 15 residues. Unmatched junction bases numbered 9, after V lost 4 bases and J lost 4 bases. In DNA, the CDR3 is TGTGCCATCAGTGCACGGACAGGTGGGCCCTATGGCTACACCTTC. This encodes CAISARTGGPYGYTF.

The chain uses TRBV4-2 and TRBJ2-7; maybe TRBD2 (6 bases). V was cut by 4 bases and J by 6 bases, with 16 bases left in between. The CDR3 covers 14 residues. CDR1 is LGHNA, CDR2 YNFKEQ, per germline. The CDR3 here is CASSLNKLAGEQYF. The CDR3 DNA reads TGTGCCAGCAGCCTTAATAAACTAGCCGGCGAGCAGTACTTC.

The rearrangement joins TRBV18 to TRBJ1-2; a weak D match, TRBD1 (5 bases). Germline V CDR1 and CDR2: KGHSH, LQKENI. V was shortened by 0 bases and J by 2 bases, with 10 bases between the two germline ends. The CDR3 covers 15 residues. Written as DNA, the CDR3 is TGTGCCAGCTCACCACCGGGTCCAGGGAACTATGGCTACACCTTC. Its protein is CASSPPGPGNYGYTF.

The chain links TRBV27 to TRBJ2-3, with 7 bases lining up with TRBD1. This CDR3 spans 16 amino acids. Trimming took 2 bases from V and 2 from J; bases not matched to a gene: 7. Germline V gene sequence: CDR1 MNHEY, CDR2 SMNVEV (reference sequence). The CDR3 reads CASSLIQTGVTDTQYF. CDR3 DNA: TGTGCCAGCAGTTTAATACAAACAGGGGTCACAGATACGCAGTATTTT.

This chain joins TRBV4-1 and TRBJ2-7; the D gene is possibly TRBD2 (6 bases). The V end was cut by 4 bases, the J end by 2 bases, with 18 bases between. The CDR3 runs 16 residues. Germline V gene sequence: CDR1 MGHRA, CDR2 YSYEKL. The CDR3, as DNA: TGCGCCAGCAGCCTCGGGGGTGGCAGGGCCGCCTACGAGCAGTACTTC. It yields the protein CASSLGGGRAAYEQYF.

The chain couples TRBV4-1 to TRBJ1-4, with 7 bases matching TRBD1. Germline V gives CDR1 MGHRA, CDR2 YSYEKL. The V segment lost 4 bases and the J segment 1 base; nucleotides outside the gene matches: 3. This CDR3 comprises 15 residues. CDR3 amino acids: CASSPPGGTNEKLFF. CDR3 nucleotides: TGCGCCAGCAGCCCCCCAGGGGGAACTAATGAAAAACTGTTTTTT.

The chain carries TRBV5-6 and TRBJ2-5, with D maybe TRBD2 (6 bases). Deletions cut 2 bases from V and 5 bases from J, with 10 bases between. CDR1 and CDR2 (germline): SGHDT, YYEEEE. The CDR3 covers 13 residues. The CDR3 reads CASSFGGTETQYF. The CDR3, as DNA: TGTGCCAGCAGCTTCGGCGGGACGGAGACCCAGTACTTC.

The rearrangement joins TRBV5-4 to TRBJ2-5, with D possibly matching TRBD1 (5 bases). Between the trimmed V and J ends, which lost 3 bases and 11 bases, there was a span of 17 bases. The CDR3 has 13 residues. CDR1 and CDR2 from the germline V gene are SGHNT and YYREEE (reference sequence). The CDR3 sequence: CASSSPQQQEQYF. The CDR3 nucleotides read TGTGCCAGCAGCTCCCCGCAACAACAGGAACAGTACTTC. Filled out from reference TRBV5-4 and TRBJ2-5, the complete variable domain reads ETGVTQSPTHLIKTRGQQVTLRCSSQSGHNTVSWYQQALGQGPQFIFQYYREEENGRGNFPPRFSGLQFPNYSSELNVNALELDDSALYLCASSSPQQQEQYFGPGTRLLVL.

The chain is built from TRBV19 and TRBJ1-4; 7 bases line up with TRBD1. The CDR3 extends over 16 amino acids. Trimming took 2 bases from V and 7 from J; bases not matched to a gene: 10. Germline lookup yields CDR1 LNHDA and CDR2 SQIVND (reference sequence). For the CDR3, the DNA is TGTGCCAGTAGTATAAGAACAGGGGAGAAAGGTGAAAAACTGTTTTTT. Its protein product is CASSIRTGEKGEKLFF.

The chain uses TRBV27 and TRBJ1-5; D is unclear. This CDR3 comprises 16 residues. Trimming left V 3 bases short and J 6 bases short, with 18 bases between. Germline lookup yields CDR1 MNHEY and CDR2 SMNVEV (reference sequence). DNA of the CDR3: TGTGCCAGCAGTTTTGGAGCAGGACTCGGGGTTCAGCCCCAGCATTTT. As protein: CASSFGAGLGVQPQHF.

This chain links TRBV30 with TRBJ2-1; no definite D call. CDR3 size: 11 residues. V lost 0 bases and J lost 8, with 5 bases in between. Germline V gene lookup returns CDR1 GTSNPN and CDR2 SVGIG (reference sequence). The CDR3 nucleotides are TGTGCCTGGAGTGTTGGCCATGAGCAGTTCTTC. Protein: CAWSVGHEQFF.

This chain joins TRBV7-8 and TRBJ2-7; 9 bases line up with TRBD2. The CDR3 is 15 amino acids. J was trimmed by 3 bases and V by 3 bases; bases with no gene match: 6. The germline V gene has CDR1 SGHVS and CDR2 FQNEAQ. CDR3 coding DNA: TGTGCCAGCAGCTTCCGGACTAGCGATAACTACGAGCAGTACTTC. The encoded protein is CASSFRTSDNYEQYF.

The V and J genes are TRBV19 and TRBJ2-2; no definite D call. CDR1 is LNHDA, CDR2 SQIVND, per germline (reference sequence). V lost 4 bases to trimming and J lost 4 bases, with 7 bases between them. The length of the CDR3 is 13 residues. The CDR3 coding sequence is TGTGCCAGTAGTAACCGGGTCACCGGGGAGCTGTTTTTT. Protein product: CASSNRVTGELFF.

The genes are TRBV27 and TRBJ2-1, with 15 bases that match TRBD2. Germline V gene sequence: CDR1 MNHEY, CDR2 SMNVEV (reference sequence). Trimming removed 4 bases from V and 8 bases from J; junction bases left unmatched: 3. The CDR3 runs 15 residues. CDR3 coding DNA: TGTGCCAGCAGTTCCGGACTAGCGGGAGGGCATGAGCAGTTCTTC. Translating it yields CASSSGLAGGHEQFF.

As to this clone: This specimen includes other DNA sequences encoding the same CDR3. The rearrangement uses TRBV6-5 and TRBJ1-2; 8 positions agree with TRBD1. Germline V gene data show CDR1 as MNHEY and CDR2 as SVGAGI. The ends lost 6 bases at V and 4 bases at J; junction bases unmatched: 4. The CDR3 has 13 residues. CDR3 amino acids: CASSPGGGYGYTF. CDR3 sequence (DNA): TGTGCCAGCAGCCCAGGGGGCGGCTATGGCTACACCTTC.